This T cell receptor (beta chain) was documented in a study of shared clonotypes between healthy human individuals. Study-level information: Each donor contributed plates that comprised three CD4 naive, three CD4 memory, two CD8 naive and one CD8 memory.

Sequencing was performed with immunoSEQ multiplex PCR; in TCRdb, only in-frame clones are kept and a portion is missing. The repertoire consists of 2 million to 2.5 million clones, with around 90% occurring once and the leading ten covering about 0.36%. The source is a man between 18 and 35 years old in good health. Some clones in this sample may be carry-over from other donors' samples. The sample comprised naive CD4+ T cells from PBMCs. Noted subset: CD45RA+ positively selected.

The CDR3: CASSVNRGRETQYF. The CDR3 DNA is TGCGCCAGCAGCGTAAACAGGGGGCGAGAGACCCAGTACTTC. This sequence joins TRBV5-1 and TRBJ2-5; 9 positions match TRBD1. The CDR3 contains 14 residues. After removal of 4 bases from V and 4 bases from J, the junction contained 5 bases not matched to a gene. Germline V CDR1 and CDR2: SGHRS, YFSETQ.